These 20 T cell receptor beta chains came from one sample sequenced in a study. One entry per CDR3 protein results from TCRdb running MiXCR on the 5' RACE reads. The repertoire holds roughly 8,400 distinct CDR3 sequences, with about three fifths as singletons. Sequencing was performed on tumor-infiltrating memory CD4+ T cells sorted from the breast tumor. This sample's subset: memory CD4+ T cells, CD4+CD45RO+CD25-. All receptors derive from a female donor with breast cancer.

V is TRBV3-1 and J is TRBJ1-1, with a tentative D call TRBD1 (5 bases). Trimming cost V 0 bases and J 4 bases, with 12 bases left between them. The CDR3 runs to 15 residues. Germline V gene lookup returns CDR1 LGHDT and CDR2 YNNKEL (reference sequence). The DNA for the CDR3 is TGTGCCAGCAGCCAAGAAGGTGGGGGGGTCACTGAAGCTTTCTTT. Translating it yields CASSQEGGGVTEAFF. Combining the CDR3 with reference TRBV3-1 and TRBJ1-1 gives the whole variable domain DTAVSQTPKYLVTQMGNDKSIKCEQNLGHDTMYWYKQDSKKFLKIMFSYNNKELIINETVPNRFSPKSPDKAHLNLHINSLELGDSAVYFCASSQEGGGVTEAFFGQGTRLTVV.

V usage is TRBV6-2 or TRBV6-3 and J usage is TRBJ2-3; the match to TRBD2 covers 9 bases. J lost 2 bases, V lost 5 bases, and 11 bases had no gene match. This CDR3 spans 17 amino acids. CDR1 is MNHEY, CDR2 SVGEGT, per germline. CDR3 in amino acids: CASSTIGLAPFTDTQYF. The CDR3 DNA reads TGTGCCAGCAGTACAATCGGACTAGCGCCCTTCACAGATACGCAGTATTTT.

The chain couples TRBV5-1 to TRBJ2-3; D unclear. In germline, CDR1 is SGHRS, CDR2 YFSETQ. Trimming removed 4 bases from V and 0 bases from J, with 15 bases in between. This CDR3 comprises 16 residues. CDR3 protein: CASSPWRNPSTDTQYF. The CDR3 coding sequence is TGCGCCAGCAGCCCGTGGAGAAACCCTAGCACAGATACGCAGTATTTT.

The gene calls are TRBV20-1 and TRBJ1-1; TRBD1 agrees at 7 bases. The CDR3 totals 15 residues. Germline V gives CDR1 DFQATT, CDR2 SNEGSKA (reference sequence). In DNA form, the CDR3 reads TGCAGAGCTCCCCTTCTCGGACAGGAAAACACTGAAGCTTTCTTT. Its translation: CRAPLLGQENTEAFF.

V gene TRBV5-1 combines with J gene TRBJ2-7; a weak D match, TRBD2 (6 bases). CDR3 length: 14 amino acids. Trimming cost V 3 bases and J 3 bases, with 13 bases left between them. Germline assignment: CDR1 SGHRS and CDR2 YFSETQ. CDR3 sequence: CASSSGGRFYEQYF. The DNA of the CDR3 is TGCGCCAGCAGCTCCGGGGGTCGATTCTACGAGCAGTACTTC.

This clonotype was picked up a small number of times. The chain uses TRBV7-6 and TRBJ2-5; D remains ambiguous. The CDR3 sequence is 12 residues long. Germline loops: CDR1 SGHVS, CDR2 FNYEAQ. The V end was cut by 3 bases, the J end by 5 bases, with 7 bases between. CDR3 DNA: TGTGCCAGCAGCTTGACGTCGGAGACCCAGTACTTC. It yields the protein CASSLTSETQYF.

A remark on this clonotype: The missing conserved phenylalanine or tryptophan at the end of this CDR3 makes a read error likely. V is TRBV4-1 and J is TRBJ1-2; D remains ambiguous. This CDR3 has 13 residues. The ends were cut back, 1 base at V and 8 bases at J, with 11 bases in the middle. CDR1 and CDR2 from the germline V gene are MGHRA and YSYEKL. The CDR3 is CASSQGGWSGYTC. The CDR3 nucleotides read TGCGCCAGCAGCCAAGGAGGATGGAGCGGCTACACCTGC.

The chain uses TRBV5-1 and TRBJ2-5, with a tentative D call TRBD2 (6 bases). Looked up from germline, CDR1 is SGHRS and CDR2 is YFSETQ. The V end was cut by 4 bases, the J end by 2 bases, with 12 bases between. CDR3 size: 14 residues. The CDR3 loop reads CASSPRDLQETQYF. The DNA of the CDR3 is TGCGCCAGCAGCCCCCGGGACTTACAAGAGACCCAGTACTTC.

This chain links TRBV7-2 with TRBJ1-2; D unresolved. The germline V gene has CDR1 SGHTA and CDR2 FQGNSA. V was clipped by 3 bases and J by 5 bases, with 10 bases between them. This CDR3 contains 13 residues. The CDR3 loop reads CASSFLAVYGYTF. The CDR3 coding sequence is TGTGCCAGCAGCTTTCTGGCAGTTTATGGCTACACCTTC. Supplemented by reference TRBV7-2 and TRBJ1-2, the full variable domain reads GAGVSQSPSNKVTEKGKDVELRCDPISGHTALYWYRQSLGQGLEFLIYFQGNSAPDKSGLPSDRFSAERTGGSVSTLTIQRTQQEDSAVYLCASSFLAVYGYTFGSGTRLTVV.

The rearrangement links TRBV10-2 to TRBJ2-1; D gene unclear. The CDR3 sequence is 12 residues long. V dropped 8 bases and J dropped 10 bases, with 15 bases sitting between them. The germline V gene encodes CDR1 WSHSY and CDR2 SAAADI. The CDR3 nucleotides read TGCGCCAGCCGCGACCCTACCTACGAGCAGTTCTTC. Its protein is CASRDPTYEQFF.

J is TRBJ1-1 and V is TRBV7-3; possible D gene TRBD1, 5 bases. Germline CDR1 reads SGHTA; CDR2 reads FQGTGA. V gave up 2 bases and J gave up 4 bases, with 8 bases separating them. The CDR3 contains 13 residues. The CDR3 nucleotides read TGTGCCAGCAGCTTATATCAGGGCACTGAAGCTTTCTTT. This encodes CASSLYQGTEAFF. Full variable domain (outside the CDR3, taken from reference TRBV7-3 and TRBJ1-1): GAGVSQTPSNKVTEKGKYVELRCDPISGHTALYWYRQSLGQGPEFLIYFQGTGAADDSGLPNDRFFAVRPEGSVSTLKIQRTERGDSAVYLCASSLYQGTEAFFGQGTRLTVV.

This clonotype has just one count. The chain has TRBV18 and TRBJ2-1, with 7 bases lining up with TRBD1. Germline CDR1 KGHSH, CDR2 LQKENI. Trimming removed 4 bases from V and 10 bases from J; junction bases left unmatched: 13. The CDR3 spans 15 residues. The CDR3 bases are TGTGCCAGCTCACTAAGACAGGGTGTGGGTGAAGAGCAGTTCTTC. The encoded protein is CASSLRQGVGEEQFF.

This clonotype was seen only once. A much more abundant neighbour one base away suggests this may be a read error. The CDR3 does not end in the conserved phenylalanine or tryptophan, so this is likely a read error. The rearrangement links TRBV12-3 or TRBV12-4 to TRBJ2-5; 11 bases map to TRBD2. Unmatched junction bases numbered 10, after V lost 6 bases and J lost 4 bases. The CDR3 spans 16 residues. The CDR3 region is CASSSPGTSGLETQYL. CDR3 DNA: TGTGCCAGCAGCTCTCCCGGGACTAGCGGCCTAGAGACCCAGTACCTC.

The chain has TRBV7-8 and TRBJ2-3; D call uncertain. The CDR3 is 14 residues long. CDR1 is SGHVS, CDR2 FQNEAQ, per germline. V was trimmed by 10 bases and J by 2 bases, leaving 16 bases between them. The CDR3 nucleotides are TGTGCCAACACCCCCCGGTTCTTCACAGATACGCAGTATTTT. The encoded protein is CANTPRFFTDTQYF.

The J gene is TRBJ2-1, the V gene TRBV12-3 or TRBV12-4, with unresolved D. The CDR3 is 10 amino acids. Trimming removed 5 bases from V and 10 bases from J, with 6 bases in between. Here the CDR3 reads CASSRLEQFF. The CDR3 DNA follows: TGTGCCAGCAGTCGGCTGGAGCAGTTCTTC.

The chain has TRBV15 and TRBJ1-3; D remains ambiguous. This CDR3 has 15 residues. V was clipped by 5 bases and J by 0 bases, with 11 bases between them. Looked up from germline, CDR1 is LNHNV and CDR2 is YYDKDF (reference sequence). CDR3 sequence reads: CATSEYLISGNTIYF. In DNA, the CDR3 is TGTGCCACCAGCGAGTATCTTATCTCTGGAAACACCATATATTTT. Full variable domain (rest looked up from reference TRBV15 and TRBJ1-3): DAMVIQNPRYQVTQFGKPVTLSCSQTLNHNVMYWYQQKSSQAPKLLFHYYDKDFNNEADTPDNFQSRRPNTSFCFLDIRSPGLGDTAMYLCATSEYLISGNTIYFGEGSWLTVV.

The DNA of the CDR3 is TGTGCCAGCAGCGTAGAGCACAGCGTGGCTCACAATGAGCAGTTCTTC. Residues: CASSVEHSVAHNEQFF. The chain has TRBV9 and TRBJ2-1, with D uncertain. Trimming removed 0 bases from V and 5 bases from J, with 15 bases in between. This CDR3 region has 16 residues. The germline V gene encodes CDR1 SGDLS and CDR2 YYNGEE. The full variable domain, its missing parts supplied by reference TRBV9 and TRBJ2-1, is DSGVTQTPKHLITATGQRVTLRCSPRSGDLSVYWYQQSLDQGLQFLIQYYNGEERAKGNILERFSAQQFPDLHSELNLSSLELGDSALYFCASSVEHSVAHNEQFFGPGTRLTVL.

This clonotype was detected only a few times. The chain has TRBV20-1 and TRBJ2-1, with 7 bases aligning to TRBD2. The length of the CDR3 is 15 residues. In germline, CDR1 is DFQATT, CDR2 SNEGSKA (reference sequence). The trim removed 0 bases at V and 3 bases at J, leaving 5 bases unmatched. This CDR3 is CSAREAGEVYNEQFF. Here the CDR3 DNA reads TGCAGTGCTAGAGAGGCGGGAGAGGTCTACAATGAGCAGTTCTTC.

The rearrangement joins TRBV30 to TRBJ2-5; maybe TRBD2 (5 bases). Germline V gives CDR1 GTSNPN, CDR2 SVGIG (reference sequence). The CDR3 consists of 14 residues. The V end was cut by 0 bases, the J end by 5 bases, with 13 bases between. The CDR3 loop reads CAWSVRGTGETQYF. The CDR3 nucleotides are TGTGCCTGGAGTGTTCGGGGAACGGGGGAGACCCAGTACTTC.

This clonotype was counted a few times. The chain combines TRBV20-1 with TRBJ1-5; the match to TRBD1 covers 8 bases. The CDR3 has 12 residues. The ends lost 7 bases at V and 5 bases at J; junction bases unmatched: 4. Germline V CDR1 and CDR2: DFQATT, SNEGSKA (reference sequence). The CDR3 sequence is CSVSQGDQPQHF. The CDR3 DNA sequence: TGCAGTGTCTCACAGGGGGATCAGCCCCAGCATTTT.